This T cell receptor beta chain came from a study of cytotoxic CD8 clonotypes in ibrutinib-treated CLL. Study results and limitations: Sample timing was unmatched between remission and later-progressing patients; lymph nodes unstudied.

PBMCs were cryopreserved, and roughly 2.1 micrograms of genomic DNA from them went into TCR beta libraries. The CDR3 loop spans 12 amino acids. Germline CDR1 LNHDA, CDR2 SQIVND (reference sequence). The V end lost 8 bases, the J end lost 4 bases, and 10 bases lay between the germline ends. The assay was immunoSEQ multiplex PCR, and TCRdb's table has in-frame clones only and misses some. This sample carries about 200,000 clones, approximately 79% of them seen once, and the ten largest clones take over 9.5%. Regarding this clone: Its antigen is unidentified.

V gene TRBV19 combines with J gene TRBJ2-3; D is uncertain. The source was PBMCs, collected after 12 months of ibrutinib treatment. The clonotype was recovered from a human donor with chronic lymphocytic leukemia. CDR3 residues: CASRTPADTQYF. The CDR3 region has the DNA TGTGCCAGTCGGACGCCCGCAGATACGCAGTATTTT.